This is a list of T cell receptor beta chains from one sample in a study of T-cell memory formation after mild COVID-19. TCRdb analysed the 5' RACE reads with MiXCR anew, one entry per CDR3 protein. The sample records more than 250,000 distinct CDR3 sequences, 18% being singletons. What was sequenced was PBMCs or a T cell subset sorted from them (not recorded which). All receptors derive from a man younger than 30 who had mild COVID-19 (a few samples of this study predate the infection). Cell type and time point are not known. Each CDR3 is given with its conserved first and last residue. A D gene is named only where the DNA matches it firmly. Some rows mark clone size as missing; the rest say once, few, many or name a class of expanded clone.

CDR3 length	V gene	D gene	J gene	clone size	CDR3 protein	CDR3 DNA
12	TRBV10-3	-	TRBJ2-5	-	CAIKREQETQYF	TGTGCCATCAAAAGGGAACAAGAGACCCAGTACTTC
13	TRBV12-3/TRBV12-4	-	TRBJ2-3	once	CASRQLQTDTQYF	TGTGCCAGCAGACAGCTACAAACAGATACGCAGTATTTT
15	TRBV7-2	-	TRBJ2-1	many	CASSPYMGNSNEQFF	TGTGCCAGCAGCCCGTACATGGGGAATTCCAATGAGCAGTTCTTC
12	TRBV29-1	-	TRBJ2-5	-	CSVVGVQETQYF	TGCAGCGTTGTGGGGGTTCAAGAGACCCAGTACTTC
13	TRBV7-2	-	TRBJ2-4	few	CASSSQLSDIQYF	TGTGCCAGCAGCTCTCAGCTGTCGGACATTCAGTACTTC
16	TRBV30	-	TRBJ2-1	few	CAWSVAGTHYYNEQFF	TGTGCCTGGAGTGTAGCTGGGACTCACTACTACAATGAGCAGTTCTTC
15	TRBV7-2	-	TRBJ2-3	-	CASSPLRGYTDTQYF	TGTGCCAGCAGCCCCCTCCGGGGGTACACAGATACGCAGTATTTT
13	TRBV20-1	-	TRBJ2-3	-	CSAFRRRSDTQYF	TGCAGTGCTTTTCGGCGGAGGTCAGATACGCAGTATTTT
14	TRBV20-1	TRBD1	TRBJ2-7	-	CSARGDRAPYEQYF	TGCAGTGCTAGGGGTGACAGGGCGCCCTACGAGCAGTACTTC
15	TRBV4-2	TRBD2	TRBJ2-1	-	CASSQDPASGGGEFF	TGTGCCAGCAGCCAAGATCCGGCTAGCGGGGGCGGGGAGTTCTTC
13	TRBV5-4	-	TRBJ2-3	-	CASSRDLIDTQYF	TGTGCCAGCAGCAGGGATCTGATAGATACGCAGTATTTT
15	TRBV6-6	-	TRBJ2-1	-	CASGSGWGGNNEQFF	TGTGCCAGCGGATCAGGGTGGGGAGGAAACAATGAGCAGTTCTTC
16	TRBV4-3	-	TRBJ2-1	-	CASSLHSENPYNEQFF	TGCGCCAGCAGCCTTCATAGCGAGAACCCATACAATGAGCAGTTCTTC
12	TRBV2	-	TRBJ1-1	-	CAGTYGNTEAFF	TGTGCCGGAACTTATGGTAACACTGAAGCTTTCTTT
13	TRBV5-1	-	TRBJ1-1	few	CASMGQTNTEAFF	TGCGCCAGCATGGGACAAACGAACACTGAAGCTTTCTTT
14	TRBV4-3	-	TRBJ2-7	few	CASSQGYPSYEQYF	TGCGCCAGCAGCCAAGGTTACCCCTCCTACGAGCAGTACTTC
13	TRBV6-2/TRBV6-3	-	TRBJ2-5	-	CASTDGGVETQYF	TGTGCCAGCACCGACGGAGGGGTAGAGACCCAGTACTTC
16	TRBV7-9	-	TRBJ1-3	few	CASSSMGAASGNTIYF	TGTGCCAGCAGCTCTATGGGAGCAGCCTCTGGAAACACCATATATTTT
15	TRBV7-2	TRBD1	TRBJ2-2	-	CASSLQGVWTGELFF	TGTGCCAGCAGCTTACAGGGGGTGTGGACCGGGGAGCTGTTTTTT
15	TRBV4-1	TRBD1	TRBJ1-5	few	CASSQLTGKDQPQHF	TGCGCCAGCAGCCAATTGACAGGGAAGGATCAGCCCCAGCATTTT
13	TRBV5-1	-	TRBJ1-1	-	CASTSDGDTEAFF	TGCGCCAGCACCTCGGACGGGGACACTGAAGCTTTCTTT
13	TRBV5-6	-	TRBJ1-2	few	CASSLPPAYGYTF	TGTGCCAGCAGCTTGCCCCCAGCCTATGGCTACACCTTC
14	TRBV7-2	TRBD1	TRBJ2-5	-	CASSFGTGGQTQYF	TGTGCCAGCAGCTTCGGGACAGGGGGTCAGACCCAGTACTTC
14	TRBV5-1	-	TRBJ2-1	few	CASSILGPPGEQFF	-
14	TRBV6-6	TRBD1	TRBJ2-1	few	CASRVTGGNNEQFF	TGTGCCAGCAGGGTGACAGGGGGGAACAATGAGCAGTTCTTC
14	TRBV5-1	TRBD1	TRBJ2-7	few	CASSSQGPSYEQYF	TGCGCCAGCAGCTCACAGGGGCCCTCCTACGAGCAGTACTTC
14	TRBV20-1	TRBD1	TRBJ2-5	-	CSTFRQGEQETQYF	TGCAGTACCTTCCGACAGGGCGAACAAGAGACCCAGTACTTC
12	TRBV20-1	-	TRBJ1-2	-	CSASRQAHGYTF	TGCAGTGCTAGTCGGCAGGCGCACGGCTACACCTTC
13	TRBV6-5	-	TRBJ1-1	few	CASRPQLNTEAFF	TGTGCCAGCAGACCCCAACTGAACACTGAAGCTTTCTTT
16	TRBV9	-	TRBJ2-6	-	CASSVPQDSGANVLTF	TGTGCCAGCAGCGTACCCCAGGACTCTGGGGCCAACGTCCTGACTTTC
15	TRBV2	TRBD1	TRBJ2-7	-	CASSDEGALSYEQYF	TGTGCCAGCAGTGACGAGGGGGCTTTATCCTACGAGCAGTACTTC
16	TRBV30	TRBD2	TRBJ2-1	few	CACLLTSGGSYNEQFF	TGTGCCTGCCTCCTCACTAGCGGGGGTTCCTACAATGAGCAGTTCTTC
15	TRBV18	-	TRBJ2-6	few	CASSPGYSGANVLTF	TGTGCCAGCTCACCTGGATACTCTGGGGCCAACGTCCTGACTTTC
13	TRBV7-9	-	TRBJ2-3	many	CANGQLSTDTQYF	TGTGCCAACGGACAGCTAAGCACAGATACGCAGTATTTT
15	TRBV6-5	TRBD1	TRBJ1-2	-	CASSPYDRGGYGYTF	TGTGCCAGCAGTCCATACGACAGGGGAGGTTATGGCTACACCTTC
13	TRBV4-3	TRBD2	TRBJ2-7	-	CASSFGTNYEQYF	TGCGCCAGCAGCTTTGGGACTAACTACGAGCAGTACTTC
17	TRBV4-3	TRBD2	TRBJ2-5	-	CASSQDWRGGTRETQYF	TGCGCCAGCAGCCAAGATTGGCGGGGGGGCACCCGAGAGACCCAGTACTTC
15	TRBV19	-	TRBJ1-2	-	CASSIILPGDYGYTF	TGTGCCAGTAGTATCATCCTTCCTGGGGACTATGGCTACACCTTC
13	TRBV29-1	TRBD2	TRBJ2-5	few	CSAKEAPGGTQYF	TGCAGCGCAAAGGAGGCGCCGGGGGGGACCCAGTACTTC
13	TRBV12-3/TRBV12-4	TRBD1	TRBJ1-2	few	CASSTGTDYGYTF	TGTGCCAGCAGTACCGGGACAGACTATGGCTACACCTTC
13	TRBV24-1	-	TRBJ2-5	-	CATSEGFQETQYF	TGTGCCACCAGTGAGGGGTTCCAAGAGACCCAGTACTTC
15	TRBV6-4	TRBD1	TRBJ2-1	-	CASSRSGQANDEQFF	TGTGCCAGCAGTCGCTCGGGACAGGCAAACGATGAGCAGTTCTTC
12	TRBV6-5	-	TRBJ1-1	-	CASSNNVVSAFF	TGTGCCAGCAGTAACAACGTCGTGTCAGCTTTCTTT
15	TRBV6-2/TRBV6-3	TRBD1	TRBJ1-1	-	CASSYDRAPNTEAFF	TGTGCCAGCAGTTACGACAGGGCCCCGAACACTGAAGCTTTCTTT
14	TRBV7-2	-	TRBJ1-4	few	CASSSQGSFDKLFF	TGTGCCAGCAGCTCCCAGGGTTCATTTGATAAACTGTTTTTT
12	TRBV2	TRBD1	TRBJ1-2	many	CASSEQGDGYTF	TGTGCCAGCAGCGAACAGGGGGATGGCTACACCTTC
12	TRBV7-2	-	TRBJ2-5	few	CASSRDTETQYF	TGTGCCAGCAGCCGGGACACGGAGACCCAGTACTTC
15	TRBV3-1	-	TRBJ1-3	-	CASSQEEWGRNTIYF	TGTGCCAGCAGCCAAGAAGAGTGGGGAAGAAACACCATATATTTT
14	TRBV7-9	-	TRBJ1-1	few	CASSRRVGNTEAFF	TGTGCCAGCAGCCGGAGGGTAGGAAACACTGAAGCTTTCTTT
15	TRBV6-2/TRBV6-3	-	TRBJ2-7	few	CASSYDKEGSYEQYF	TGTGCCAGCAGTTACGATAAGGAGGGCTCCTACGAGCAGTACTTC
12	TRBV29-1	TRBD1	TRBJ1-1	few	CSVRAPQGEAFF	TGCAGCGTACGCGCGCCCCAGGGGGAGGCTTTCTTT
14	TRBV29-1	-	TRBJ1-2	-	CSATLLGKEDGYTF	TGCAGCGCCACGTTACTGGGGAAGGAGGATGGCTACACCTTC
14	TRBV7-2	-	TRBJ2-3	-	CASSSRTLASTQYF	TGTGCCAGCAGCTCACGTACCCTTGCAAGTACGCAGTATTTT
18	TRBV28	-	TRBJ1-1	-	CASSPPPGRGGVNTEAFF	TGTGCCAGCAGTCCCCCCCCCGGGCGGGGGGGGGTGAACACTGAAGCTTTCTTT
13	TRBV7-8	-	TRBJ2-1	many	CASSIGRYNEQFF	TGTGCCAGCAGCATTGGGAGGTACAATGAGCAGTTCTTC